The entry that follows covers one T cell receptor beta chain sequence. The V end lost 0 bases, the J end lost 7 bases, and 13 bases lay between the germline ends. This CDR3 has 14 amino acids. The germline V gene has CDR1 LNHNV and CDR2 YYDKDF (reference sequence). This record belongs to a study of identical twins. One entry per CDR3 protein results from TCRdb running MiXCR on the 5' RACE reads. In the table there are roughly 500,000 distinct CDR3 sequences, about 20% of which are singletons. This same sample was also part of a study on T cells expressing NK-cell markers. That source notes: Repertoire data for TCR beta were derived from sorted T cells (CD3+CD56+NKG2C+, CD3+CD56+NKG2C- and CD3+CD56-NKG2C+).

The chain is built from TRBV15 and TRBJ2-7; D is unresolved. The TCR was taken from a woman in her late teens or twenties in good health. Sequenced: CD4+ T cells sorted from blood. CDR3 bases: TGTGCCACCAGCAGAGAGGCAGCATTGGGGGAGCAGTACTTC. Amino acid sequence: CATSREAALGEQYF. Full variable domain (remainder filled in from reference TRBV15 and TRBJ2-7): DAMVIQNPRYQVTQFGKPVTLSCSQTLNHNVMYWYQQKSSQAPKLLFHYYDKDFNNEADTPDNFQSRRPNTSFCFLDIRSPGLGDTAMYLCATSREAALGEQYFGPGTRLTVT.